A single sample is the source of the 31 T cell receptor beta chains below, sequenced in a study of blood T cell repertoires in COVID-19. TCRdb keeps only in-frame clones here, not all; method: immunoSEQ multiplex PCR. The sample consists of tens of thousands of clones, roughly nine tenths of them appearing once. The specimen was peripheral blood. All receptors derive from a woman aged 80 or over with active or convalescent COVID-19.

For this clone: Distinct nucleotide sequences in the sample also encode this CDR3. The chain links TRBV12-3 or TRBV12-4 to TRBJ2-7, with D possibly being TRBD1 (5 bases). V lost 5 bases and J lost 3, with 11 bases in between. CDR3 length: 13 residues. The chain's CDR3 is CASSLGQGYEQYF. In DNA, the CDR3 is TGTGCCAGCAGTCTCGGCCAGGGCTACGAGCAGTACTTC.

The chain couples TRBV5-1 to TRBJ2-7, with 8 bases identical to TRBD2. The ends lost 0 bases at V and 4 bases at J; junction bases unmatched: 9. Germline loops: CDR1 SGHRS, CDR2 YFSETQ. The length of the CDR3 is 16 residues. The CDR3 coding sequence is TGCGCCAGCAGCTTGGCTGGGCGGGGGGCGAAATACGAGCAGTACTTC. Its protein product is CASSLAGRGAKYEQYF.

The chain joins TRBV28 to TRBJ2-1; D is possibly TRBD1 (6 bases). The germline V gene has CDR1 MDHEN and CDR2 SYDVKM. The CDR3 has 15 residues. V was pared by 2 bases and J by 3 bases, with 11 bases between. The CDR3 DNA reads TGTGCCAGCAGTTTAGGGCAGGGGCGCTACAATGAGCAGTTCTTC. Translating it yields CASSLGQGRYNEQFF. The full variable domain, with the rest looked up from reference TRBV28 and TRBJ2-1, is DVKVTQSSRYLVKRTGEKVFLECVQDMDHENMFWYRQDPGLGLRLIYFSYDVKMKEKGDIPEGYSVSREKKERFSLILESASTNQTSMYLCASSLGQGRYNEQFFGPGTRLTVL.

J is TRBJ2-7 and V is TRBV2; D gene unclear. Looked up from germline, CDR1 is SNHLY and CDR2 is FYNNEI. CDR3 length: 16 amino acids. Trimming took off 4 bases at V and 4 bases at J, with 20 bases between the two ends. The DNA of the CDR3 is TGTGCCAGCAGTGTCGAGGCGGCTCGGCTCACATACGAGCAGTACTTC. It codes for CASSVEAARLTYEQYF.

This sequence joins TRBV27 and TRBJ2-1; 8 bases fit TRBD2. Trimming removed 3 bases from V and 6 bases from J; junction bases left unmatched: 13. Germline CDR1 is MNHEY and CDR2 is SMNVEV (reference sequence). This CDR3 has 17 amino acids. The CDR3 DNA is TGTGCCAGCAGTTTTGGACTAGCCCTCCTATCAGGCAATGAGCAGTTCTTC. Protein product: CASSFGLALLSGNEQFF.

CDR3 sequence: CAWTTGVYNEQFF. CDR3 in DNA: TGTGCCTGGACGACAGGGGTCTACAATGAGCAGTTCTTC. V and J are TRBV30 and TRBJ2-1; TRBD1 matches at 8 bases. V was pared by 4 bases and J by 3 bases, with 2 bases of the junction left unmatched. Per the germline V gene, CDR1 is GTSNPN and CDR2 is SVGIG (reference sequence). This CDR3 comprises 13 residues. Filled out from reference TRBV30 and TRBJ2-1, the complete variable domain reads SQTIHQWPATLVQPVGSPLSLECTVEGTSNPNLYWYRQAAGRGLQLLFYSVGIGQISSEVPQNLSASRPQDRQFILSSKKLLLSDSGFYLCAWTTGVYNEQFFGPGTRLTVL.

The CDR3 nucleotides are TGTGCCAGCAGCTTTGTACAGGCGACCACTGAAGCTTTCTTT. It translates to CASSFVQATTEAFF. The rearrangement joins TRBV7-2 to TRBJ1-1; D might be TRBD1 (5 bases). Germline CDR1 reads SGHTA; CDR2 reads FQGNSA. Trimming stripped 3 bases from V and 4 bases from J, with 12 bases between. The length of the CDR3 is 14 residues.

The chain links TRBV3-1 (or the pseudogene TRBV3-2) to TRBJ2-3; 8 bases line up with TRBD1. Trimming removed 3 bases from V and 0 bases from J; junction bases left unmatched: 2. This CDR3 is 15 amino acids long. CDR1 and CDR2 from the germline V gene are LGHDT and YNNKEL (reference sequence). For the CDR3, the DNA is TGTGCCAGCAGCCAGGGACAGGTTAGCACAGATACGCAGTATTTT. It codes for CASSQGQVSTDTQYF.

This clone was seen more than once but under ten times. The gene calls are TRBV30 and TRBJ1-6, with TRBD1 matching 8 bases. There are 12 residues in the CDR3. J gave up 13 bases and V 7 bases, and 9 bases lay outside the gene matches. Germline V CDR1 and CDR2: GTSNPN, SVGIG (reference sequence). CDR3 DNA sequence: TGTGCCTCGCAGGGGGCGCCTAATCCCCTCCACTTT. Protein product: CASQGAPNPLHF.

The chain combines TRBV7-9 with TRBJ2-5, with 12 positions matching TRBD2. The V segment lost 2 bases and the J segment 5 bases; nucleotides outside the gene matches: 15. The CDR3 sequence is 19 residues long. The germline gives CDR1 SEHNR, CDR2 FQNEAQ (reference sequence). CDR3 coding DNA: TGTGCCAGCAGCTTACCGGCCGCTCTAGCGGGGGGGCCGGGCGAGACCCAGTACTTC. Translating it yields CASSLPAALAGGPGETQYF.

The chain has TRBV5-1 and TRBJ2-5; tentative D call: TRBD1 (6 bases). CDR1 and CDR2 from the germline V gene are SGHRS and YFSETQ. The CDR3 covers 16 residues. V shed 1 base and J shed 5 bases, with 18 bases lying between them. The CDR3 region is CASSLPVDRWEETQYF. For the CDR3, the DNA is TGCGCCAGCAGCTTGCCAGTTGACAGGTGGGAGGAGACCCAGTACTTC.

The chain has TRBV5-8 and TRBJ1-1, with 9 bases matching TRBD1. Germline V gene sequence: CDR1 SGHTS, CDR2 YDEGEE. The CDR3 totals 14 residues. Trimming at V came to 5 bases and at J to 4 bases, leaving 6 bases not matched to a gene. The CDR3 is CASSRGQGGTEAFF. DNA of the CDR3: TGTGCCAGCAGTCGGGGACAGGGAGGCACTGAAGCTTTCTTT.

V and J are TRBV5-6 and TRBJ2-2; possible D gene TRBD1, 6 bases. The CDR3 is 12 amino acids. CDR1 is SGHDT and CDR2 is YYEEEE in the germline V gene. V was trimmed by 5 bases and J by 8 bases, leaving 10 bases between them. The CDR3 reads CASRPGTGELFF. In nucleotides, the CDR3 is TGTGCCAGCAGGCCCGGGACAGGGGAGCTGTTTTTT.

The gene calls are TRBV5-1 and TRBJ2-1; 8 bases are shared with TRBD2. The length of the CDR3 is 15 residues. V was clipped by 2 bases and J by 5 bases; unmatched bases: 6. Germline loops: CDR1 SGHRS, CDR2 YFSETQ. CDR3 loop: CASSFGGGTHNEQFF. CDR3 DNA sequence: TGCGCCAGCAGCTTCGGCGGGGGGACCCACAATGAGCAGTTCTTC.

The chain recombines TRBV6-6 with TRBJ1-2; D call uncertain. Germline V gene lookup returns CDR1 MNHNY and CDR2 SVGAGI (reference sequence). The CDR3 sequence is 13 residues long. Between the trimmed V and J ends, which lost 5 bases and 7 bases, there was a span of 14 bases. The CDR3, as DNA: TGTGCCAGCAGTCCCCCCCCGAACGGTGGCTACACCTTC. Translated: CASSPPPNGGYTF.

The chain couples TRBV5-6 to TRBJ2-5; TRBD2 matches at 8 bases. After removal of 0 bases from V and 5 bases from J, the junction contained 18 bases not matched to a gene. CDR1 SGHDT and CDR2 YYEEEE come from the germline V gene. This CDR3 comprises 19 residues. CDR3 amino acids: CASSLALAGGFIFGETQYF. In nucleotides, the CDR3 is TGTGCCAGCAGCTTGGCGCTGGCGGGGGGATTCATTTTTGGGGAGACCCAGTACTTC.

J is TRBJ1-1 and V is TRBV30, with TRBD1 identical over 7 bases. Germline V CDR1 and CDR2: GTSNPN, SVGIG (reference sequence). V trimming: 3 bases; J trimming: 11 bases; junction bases outside the gene matches: 6. This CDR3 has 11 amino acids. The CDR3 DNA sequence: TGTGCCTGGAGGACGACAGGGCGGGCTTTCTTT. It codes for CAWRTTGRAFF.

The rearrangement uses TRBV4-2 and TRBJ2-5; 8 bases match TRBD2. With V trimmed by 1 base and J by 4 bases, 8 bases remained unmatched. The CDR3 runs 16 residues. Germline V gives CDR1 LGHNA, CDR2 YNFKEQ. CDR3 nucleotide sequence: TGTGCCAGCAGCCAAGGGCGCGGGGGGATCCTAGAGACCCAGTACTTC. Protein: CASSQGRGGILETQYF.

The V call is TRBV6-2 or TRBV6-3, the J call TRBJ2-6; the D gene is possibly TRBD1 (5 bases). CDR1 and CDR2 from the germline V gene are MNHEY and SVGEGT. V was pared by 0 bases and J by 2 bases, with 8 bases between. The CDR3 is 16 residues long. The CDR3 protein is CASSYSKGPGANVLTF. CDR3 DNA sequence: TGTGCCAGCAGTTACTCGAAGGGGCCTGGGGCCAACGTCCTGACTTTC.

A few counts support this clone. The rearrangement links TRBV2 to TRBJ2-1; D possibly corresponds to TRBD2 (6 bases). V dropped 6 bases and J dropped 6 bases, with 15 bases sitting between them. Germline CDR1 SNHLY, CDR2 FYNNEI. The CDR3 loop spans 14 amino acids. CDR3 DNA sequence: TGTGCCAGCAGGGACGGGAGCATGGGCAATGAGCAGTTCTTC. Protein sequence: CASRDGSMGNEQFF.

The CDR3 region is CASSQDDRVDYGYTF. CDR3 coding DNA: TGCGCCAGCAGCCAAGATGACAGGGTGGACTATGGCTACACCTTC. The rearrangement joins TRBV4-3 to TRBJ1-2; TRBD1 aligns across 7 bases. V lost 0 bases to trimming and J lost 3 bases; unmatched junction nucleotides: 4. In germline, CDR1 is LGHNA, CDR2 YSLEER. This CDR3 contains 15 residues.

The V call is TRBV13, the J call TRBJ2-7; D unclear. V lost 5 bases, J lost 7 bases, and 15 bases lay in between. Germline CDR1 and CDR2: PRHDT and FYEKMQ (reference sequence). This CDR3 is built from 13 residues. The CDR3 loop reads CASSLRPAREQYF. For the CDR3, the DNA is TGTGCCAGCAGCCTGAGGCCCGCTAGGGAGCAGTACTTC.

This clone showed up just a few times. The chain recombines TRBV10-3 with TRBJ1-1; weak D call: TRBD1 (6 bases). V lost 7 bases to trimming and J lost 4 bases, with 13 bases between them. The CDR3 is 13 residues long. The V gene's germline CDR1 is ENHRY and CDR2 SYGVKD. The CDR3 region has the DNA TGTGCCATCACGGCGACAGGATTCACTGAAGCTTTCTTT. Its protein product is CAITATGFTEAFF.

V gene TRBV27 combines with J gene TRBJ2-3; 7 positions agree with TRBD2. In germline, CDR1 is MNHEY, CDR2 SMNVEV (reference sequence). Germline trimming cut 4 bases from V and 8 bases from J; bases unmatched to any gene: 9. The CDR3 consists of 14 residues. CDR3 sequence: CASSSAGPGGTQYF. The CDR3, as DNA: TGTGCCAGCAGTTCAGCGGGGCCGGGGGGTACGCAGTATTTT.

The chain recombines TRBV5-1 with TRBJ2-5; 11 positions agree with TRBD2. CDR3 length: 14 residues. Trimming took 2 bases from V and 5 from J; bases not matched to a gene: 2. CDR1 and CDR2 (germline): SGHRS, YFSETQ. In nucleotides, the CDR3 is TGCGCCAGCAGCTTACTAGCGGGGGTGGAGACCCAGTACTTC. It encodes CASSLLAGVETQYF.

The rearrangement uses TRBV7-2 and TRBJ1-5; 10 bases fit TRBD1. Trimming took 3 bases from V and 11 from J; bases not matched to a gene: 7. There are 14 residues in the CDR3. The germline V gene has CDR1 SGHTA and CDR2 FQGNSA. The DNA of the CDR3 is TGTGCCAGCAGCTTGGGACAGGGGAGTAGGGCCCAGCATTTT. Translated, it gives CASSLGQGSRAQHF.

CDR3 coding DNA: TGCGCCAGCAGCTTGGGGGCTAGCGGGGGCCAAGAGACCCAGTACTTC. Protein: CASSLGASGGQETQYF. The chain couples TRBV5-1 to TRBJ2-5, with 10 positions matching TRBD2. CDR3 length: 16 residues. The trim removed 0 bases at V and 1 base at J, leaving 3 bases unmatched. In germline, CDR1 is SGHRS, CDR2 YFSETQ. The entire variable domain, with the rest obtained from reference TRBV5-1 and TRBJ2-5, is as follows: KAGVTQTPRYLIKTRGQQVTLSCSPISGHRSVSWYQQTPGQGLQFLFEYFSETQRNKGNFPGRFSGRQFSNSRSEMNVSTLELGDSALYLCASSLGASGGQETQYFGPGTRLLVL.

The chain employs TRBV4-1 and TRBJ1-2; no clear D gene. Per germline, CDR1 MGHRA and CDR2 YSYEKL. The CDR3 runs to 15 residues. V lost 5 bases, J lost 8 bases, and 21 bases lay in between. The CDR3 reads CASSRGRDLRLGYTF. For the CDR3, the DNA is TGCGCCAGCAGCAGAGGAAGAGATTTAAGGTTGGGCTACACCTTC.

This rearrangement joins TRBV5-1 to TRBJ1-1; the D is unclear. Looked up from germline, CDR1 is SGHRS and CDR2 is YFSETQ. The germline V and J ends were trimmed by 6 bases and 0 bases, with 24 bases remaining between them. The CDR3 is made up of 18 amino acids. In DNA, the CDR3 is TGCGCCAGCATGTCCAGTCGAGAGGGCGGCTACATGAACACTGAAGCTTTCTTT. It codes for CASMSSREGGYMNTEAFF.

The V and J genes are TRBV4-3 and TRBJ1-5, with D unresolved. The CDR3 consists of 15 residues. Germline CDR1 is LGHNA and CDR2 is YSLEER. Trimming left V 0 bases short and J 3 bases short, with 9 bases between. The CDR3 DNA sequence: TGCGCCAGCAGCCAAGATTGGGAGAACAATCAGCCCCAGCATTTT. As protein: CASSQDWENNQPQHF.

The chain employs TRBV7-8 and TRBJ1-5; no clear D. The germline V and J ends were trimmed by 0 bases and 2 bases, with 8 bases remaining between them. The germline gives CDR1 SGHVS, CDR2 FQNEAQ. The CDR3 totals 15 residues. The CDR3 DNA reads TGTGCCAGCAGCTTAGCTCTGGCAGGCAATCAGCCCCAGCATTTT. Amino acid sequence: CASSLALAGNQPQHF. Filled out from reference TRBV7-8 and TRBJ1-5, the complete variable domain reads GAGVSQSPRYKVAKRGQDVALRCDPISGHVSLFWYQQALGQGPEFLTYFQNEAQLDKSGLPSDRFFAERPEGSVSTLKIQRTQQEDSAVYLCASSLALAGNQPQHFGDGTRLSIL.